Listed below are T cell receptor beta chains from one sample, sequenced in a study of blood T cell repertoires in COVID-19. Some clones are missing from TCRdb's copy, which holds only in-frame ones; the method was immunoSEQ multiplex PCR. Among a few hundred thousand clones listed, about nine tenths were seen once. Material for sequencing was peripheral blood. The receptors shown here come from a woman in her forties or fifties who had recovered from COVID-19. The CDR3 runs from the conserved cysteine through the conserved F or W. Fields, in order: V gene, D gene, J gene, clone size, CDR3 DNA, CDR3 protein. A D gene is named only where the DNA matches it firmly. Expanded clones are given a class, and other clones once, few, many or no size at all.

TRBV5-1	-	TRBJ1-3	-	TGCGCCAGCAGCTGGGACATCTCTGGAAACACCATATATTTT	CASSWDISGNTIYF
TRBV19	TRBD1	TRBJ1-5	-	TGTGCCAGTAGTCTCACAGGGGTGCAGAGCAATCAGCCCCAGCATTTT	CASSLTGVQSNQPQHF
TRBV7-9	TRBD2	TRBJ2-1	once	TGTGCCAGCAGAGTTAGCGGGAGGTCCTACAATGAGCAGTTCTTC	CASRVSGRSYNEQFF
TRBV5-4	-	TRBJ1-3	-	TGTGCCAGCAGCTCGTCCACCGGGGTGAACACCATATATTTT	CASSSSTGVNTIYF
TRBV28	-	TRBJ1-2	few	TGTGCCAGCAGTCAAAATCCCGGGGGCTATGGCTACACCTTC	CASSQNPGGYGYTF
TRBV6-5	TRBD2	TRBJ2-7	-	TGTGCTTCGTCCGAAGCGGGGACGTCCTACGAGCAGTACTTC	CASSEAGTSYEQYF
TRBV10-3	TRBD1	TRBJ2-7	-	TGTGCCATCAGCGATCCCTCCGGGACAGGGGGCTACGAGCAGTACTTC	CAISDPSGTGGYEQYF
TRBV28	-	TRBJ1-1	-	TGTGCCAGCAGTGGGAGGGTGGGGCTGAACACTGAAGCTTTCTTT	CASSGRVGLNTEAFF
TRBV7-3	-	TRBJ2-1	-	TGTGCCAGCAGCCCTCTGGTAGCGACGGAGCAGTTCTTC	CASSPLVATEQFF
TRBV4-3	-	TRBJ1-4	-	TGCGCCAGCACTCCCGGACTCCGCAAAAATGAAAAACTGTTTTTT	CASTPGLRKNEKLFF
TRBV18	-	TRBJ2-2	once	TGTGCCAGCTCAGGAGGTTACACCGGGGAGCTGTTTTTT	CASSGGYTGELFF
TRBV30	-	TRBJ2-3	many	TGTGCCTGGAGTTTCCAGGGGAGAGATACGCAGTATTTT	CAWSFQGRDTQYF
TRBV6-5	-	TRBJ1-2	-	TGTGCCAGCGGTCCACAGTATGGCTACACCTTC	CASGPQYGYTF
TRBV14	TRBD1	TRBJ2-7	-	TGTGCCAGCAGCCAACGGACAGGGGCAAAAACTTGGGAGCAGTACTTC	CASSQRTGAKTWEQYF
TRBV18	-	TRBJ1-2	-	TGTGCCAGCTCACCAGTTGCAGACTTTAGCTATGGCTACACCTTC	CASSPVADFSYGYTF
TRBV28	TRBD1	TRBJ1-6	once	TGTGCCAGCAGTTTAAGACAGGGCAAAGGTTCACCCCTCCACTTT	CASSLRQGKGSPLHF
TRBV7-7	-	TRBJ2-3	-	TGTGCTAGCAGCCCCCTGAGGAGGGCGCGAGCAGATACGCAGTATTTT	CASSPLRRARADTQYF
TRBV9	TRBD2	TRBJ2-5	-	TGTGCCAGCAGCGTAGTAGCGGGAGGCGGCCCCCAAGAGACCCAGTACTTC	CASSVVAGGGPQETQYF
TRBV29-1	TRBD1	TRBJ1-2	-	TGCAGCGCCCTTGGCGGGGGACAGGGGGCGAATGGCTACACCTTC	CSALGGGQGANGYTF
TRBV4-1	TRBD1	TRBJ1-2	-	TGCGCCAGCAGCCAAGACAGGGGGCATGGCTACACCTTC	CASSQDRGHGYTF
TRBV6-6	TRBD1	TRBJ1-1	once	TGTGCCAGCAGCCAACCCCCGGGACAGGGTCAACCTGAAGCTTTCTTT	CASSQPPGQGQPEAFF
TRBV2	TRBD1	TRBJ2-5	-	TGTGCCAGCAAGTGGACAGGGGGAGAGACCCAGTACTTC	CASKWTGGETQYF
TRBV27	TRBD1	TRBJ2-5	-	TGTGCCAGCAGTCCTCTGGGACAGGGGAAAGAGACCCAGTACTTC	CASSPLGQGKETQYF
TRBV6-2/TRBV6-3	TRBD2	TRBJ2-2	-	TGTGCCAGCAGTGCCCGACTAGCGGGAGACACCGGGGAGCTGTTTTTT	CASSARLAGDTGELFF
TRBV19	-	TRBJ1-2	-	TGTGCCAGTAGTATAGATTGGGGCAGGGACTATGGTTACACCTTC	CASSIDWGRDYGYTF
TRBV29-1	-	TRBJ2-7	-	TGCAGCGTACTAGTTACCTACGAGCAGTACTTC	CSVLVTYEQYF
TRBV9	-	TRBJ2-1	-	TGTGCCAGCAGCGTTGGGGCGGGATGGGGGAATGAGCAGTTCTTC	CASSVGAGWGNEQFF
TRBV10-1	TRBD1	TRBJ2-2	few	TGCGCCAGCAGTGAGTCAGGACGACAGGGAAACGGGGAGCTGTTTTTT	CASSESGRQGNGELFF
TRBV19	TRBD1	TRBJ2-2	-	TGTGCCAGTAGTATATTGCAGGGGGCTAACACCGGGGAGCTGTTTTTT	CASSILQGANTGELFF
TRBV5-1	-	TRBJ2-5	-	TGCGCCAGCAGGGTAAGCGGACCCCAAGAGACCCAGTACTTC	CASRVSGPQETQYF
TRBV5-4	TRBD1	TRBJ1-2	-	TGTGCCAGCAGGATACAGGGGCGCAACTATGGCTACACCTTC	CASRIQGRNYGYTF
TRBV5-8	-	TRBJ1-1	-	TGTGCCAGCAGCTTCCAGGGCTCTCCCACTGAAGCTTTCTTT	CASSFQGSPTEAFF
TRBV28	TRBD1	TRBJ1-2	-	TGTGCCAGCAGTTTATGGGACCTAACAGGGGGGGATGGCTACACCTTC	CASSLWDLTGGDGYTF
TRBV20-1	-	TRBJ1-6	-	TGCAGTGCTAGTATACGGGGAGCCTCCTATAATTCACCCCTCCACTTT	CSASIRGASYNSPLHF
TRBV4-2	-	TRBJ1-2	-	TGTGCCAGCAGCCAAGTAGGCGATACTGGAAACGCCAAAATGATATCTAGCTATGGCTACACCTTC	CASSQVGDTGNAKMISSYGYTF
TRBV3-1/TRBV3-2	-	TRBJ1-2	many	TGTGCCAGCAGCCCCCCGGGTACCTATGGCTACACCTTC	CASSPPGTYGYTF
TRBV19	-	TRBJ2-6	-	TGTGCCAGTAGTATACGACAGGCTGGGGCCAACGTCCTGACTTTC	CASSIRQAGANVLTF
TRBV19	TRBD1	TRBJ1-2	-	TGTGCCAGTAGTATAGGCGACAGGGGGCCTGTAGGAGGCTACACCTTC	CASSIGDRGPVGGYTF
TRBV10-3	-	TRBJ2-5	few	TGTGCCATCAGAAGGGAGTACCAAGAGACCCAGTACTTC	CAIRREYQETQYF
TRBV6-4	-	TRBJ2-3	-	TGTGCCAGCAGTGACTCGGGGACTCCCGGCATAGATACGCAGTATTTT	CASSDSGTPGIDTQYF
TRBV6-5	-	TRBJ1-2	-	TGTGCCAGCAGTTCAAAGGGGTCCTATGGCTACACCTTC	CASSSKGSYGYTF
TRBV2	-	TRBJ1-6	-	TGTGCCACCAACTTCCTCAGGGTTGAGAATTCACCCCTCCACTTT	CATNFLRVENSPLHF
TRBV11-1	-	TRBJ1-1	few	TGTGCCAGCAGCTTAACAGGCACAGTGAACACTGAAGCTTTCTTT	CASSLTGTVNTEAFF
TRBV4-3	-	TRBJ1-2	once	TGCGCCAGCAGCCAAGAAATAGGCAGGGTAGGCTATGGCTACACCTTC	CASSQEIGRVGYGYTF
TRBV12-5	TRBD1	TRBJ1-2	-	TGTGCTAGTGGTTTGGTGACAGGGGCACGAAGTAGCTACACCTTC	CASGLVTGARSSYTF
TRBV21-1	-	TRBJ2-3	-	TGTGCCAGCAGCAAGCCCCGGGACATATCCACAGATACGCAGTATTTT	CASSKPRDISTDTQYF
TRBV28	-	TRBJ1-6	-	TGTGTCACGGGCGCGGGACGGTATAATTCACCCCTCCACTTT	CVTGAGRYNSPLHF
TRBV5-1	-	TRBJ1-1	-	TGCGCCAGCAGCTTGGATCAGGGAGGGAACACTGAAGCTTTCTTT	CASSLDQGGNTEAFF
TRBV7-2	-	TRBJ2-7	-	TGTGCCAGCAGCTTAGTAGCCGGGTTGGGCTACGAGCAGTACTTC	CASSLVAGLGYEQYF
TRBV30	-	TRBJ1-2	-	TGTGCCTGGATTAACGGGATAAACTATGGCTACACCTTC	CAWINGINYGYTF
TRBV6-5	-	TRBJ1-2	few	TGTGCCAGCAGTTATTCGGAGGCGGGTGGCTACACCTTC	CASSYSEAGGYTF